The 16 T cell receptor beta chains listed next were all sequenced from one sample in a study of shared clonotypes between healthy human individuals (TCRdb year 2020). CD8 naive samples were obtained by positive selection for CCR7 among CD45RO-negative cells, yielding a CD45RA+CCR7+ population from which TemRA cells were excluded. The library was made by the immunoSEQ multiplex PCR assay. What TCRdb holds here is the immuneACCESS table cut down to in-frame rearrangements. Part of the clones is not present; checked against another copy, under half of the missing clones reflect an unresolved V gene, and the others are unexplained. Present in this sample are around 1.9 million clones, about 92% of which were seen just once. Over 1.5% of the sample goes to the ten largest clones. The sequenced material came from naive CD8+ T cells from PBMCs. The label giving this sample's cell subset or site can be read as: CD45RA+CCR7+. The receptor source for this set is a man in his late teens or twenties in good health. Some clones in this sample may be carry-over from other donors' samples.

A single count supports this clone. The chain uses TRBV7-9 and TRBJ2-3, with D perhaps matching TRBD1 (6 bases). Trimming took off 1 base at V and 5 bases at J, with 16 bases between the two ends. The CDR3 consists of 16 residues. CDR1 and CDR2 (germline): SEHNR, FQNEAQ (reference sequence). In DNA, the CDR3 is TGTGCCAGCAGCTTAGAGGGGGTTCCTTTTGGAGATACGCAGTATTTT. Encoded protein: CASSLEGVPFGDTQYF.

The chain links TRBV19 to TRBJ2-1; D is uncertain. Trimming took 1 base from V and 2 from J, leaving 9 bases between them. Germline CDR1 and CDR2: LNHDA and SQIVND (reference sequence). The length of the CDR3 is 15 residues. CDR3 amino acids: CASSIGGPAYNEQFF. The CDR3 DNA reads as TGTGCCAGTAGTATAGGAGGCCCCGCCTACAATGAGCAGTTCTTC.

On this clone: Possible read error: a much larger clone is one base away. The same CDR3 is also encoded by other DNA sequences in this sample. The V gene is TRBV28, the J gene TRBJ2-7, with no clear D. Trimming left V 4 bases short and J 0 bases short, with 7 bases between. CDR3 length: 13 amino acids. Germline loops: CDR1 MDHEN, CDR2 SYDVKM. The CDR3 coding sequence is TGTGCCAGCAGTTCGGGCAGCTCCTACGAGCAGTACTTC. Protein sequence: CASSSGSSYEQYF.

The J gene is TRBJ2-6, the V gene TRBV5-6; D ambiguous. Trimming left V 4 bases short and J 4 bases short, with 12 bases between. The CDR3 spans 15 residues. Germline V gene data show CDR1 as SGHDT and CDR2 as YYEEEE. This CDR3 is CASSVSISGANVLTF. As DNA, the CDR3 is TGTGCCAGCAGCGTCTCTATATCCGGGGCCAACGTCCTGACTTTC.

This clone was counted a single time. The chain links TRBV4-2 to TRBJ2-4, with TRBD1 as a possible D gene (6 bases). Germline lookup yields CDR1 LGHNA and CDR2 YNFKEQ. The CDR3 has 22 residues. The V end lost 0 bases, the J end lost 0 bases, and 27 bases lay between the germline ends. CDR3 amino acids: CASSQDQLPTRQAYLAKNIQYF. The CDR3 coding sequence is TGTGCCAGCAGCCAAGACCAGCTACCAACGAGACAGGCTTATCTAGCCAAAAACATTCAGTACTTC.

This clone was seen only once. This chain links TRBV6-5 with TRBJ1-1, with unresolved D. Germline lookup yields CDR1 MNHEY and CDR2 SVGAGI. The CDR3 sequence is 13 residues long. V lost 8 bases and J lost 4, with 14 bases in between. The CDR3: CASLTPWSTEAFF. Here the CDR3 DNA reads TGTGCCAGCCTGACCCCCTGGAGCACTGAAGCTTTCTTT.

This clone was detected a few times. The chain couples TRBV5-4 to TRBJ1-1, with D perhaps TRBD1 (5 bases). The V end lost 4 bases, the J end lost 6 bases, and 16 bases lay between the germline ends. The germline V gene has CDR1 SGHNT and CDR2 YYREEE (reference sequence). CDR3 length: 14 residues. CDR3 in amino acids: CASSGGSGGAEAFF. The CDR3 DNA sequence: TGTGCCAGCAGCGGAGGGAGCGGGGGAGCTGAAGCTTTCTTT.

The V gene is TRBV19, the J gene TRBJ1-5; D possibly corresponds to TRBD1 (6 bases). V lost 6 bases and J lost 3, with 15 bases in between. Germline V gene data show CDR1 as LNHDA and CDR2 as SQIVND (reference sequence). CDR3 length: 15 residues. CDR3 bases: TGTGCCAGTAGCCATTGGACAGTCGACAATCAGCCCCAGCATTTT. The encoded protein is CASSHWTVDNQPQHF.

The rearrangement joins TRBV7-9 to TRBJ1-6, with 7 bases aligning to TRBD1. Unmatched junction bases numbered 11, after V lost 5 bases and J lost 10 bases. Per germline, CDR1 SEHNR and CDR2 FQNEAQ (reference sequence). The CDR3 is 15 residues long. The CDR3: CASSPPDRIGSPLHF. The DNA of the CDR3 is TGTGCCAGCAGCCCCCCGGACAGGATAGGATCACCCCTCCACTTT.

The V gene is TRBV27, the J gene TRBJ1-2; tentatively, D is TRBD1 (6 bases). V was pared by 3 bases and J by 12 bases, with 23 bases between. The CDR3 loop spans 15 amino acids. Germline V gene lookup returns CDR1 MNHEY and CDR2 SMNVEV (reference sequence). The CDR3 DNA reads as TGTGCCAGCAGTTTCCCGAGGAGGGGGAGCTGGCCCCACACCTTC. Translating gives CASSFPRRGSWPHTF.

The CDR3 DNA reads as TGTGCCACCAGCAACCAGGGAAGGAGTTCGTCTGGGGCCAACGTCCTGACTTTC. Its protein product is CATSNQGRSSSGANVLTF. This rearrangement joins TRBV15 to TRBJ2-6; the D gene is possibly TRBD1 (5 bases). This CDR3 has 18 amino acids. Between the trimmed V and J ends, which lost 4 bases and 1 base, there was a span of 17 bases. Germline lookup yields CDR1 LNHNV and CDR2 YYDKDF (reference sequence).

The rearrangement links TRBV5-5 to TRBJ1-5, with 7 nucleotides matching TRBD1. This CDR3 spans 16 amino acids. Germline CDR1 and CDR2: SGHKS and YYEKEE (reference sequence). After removal of 0 bases from V and 5 bases from J, the junction contained 8 bases not matched to a gene. The DNA for the CDR3 is TGTGCCAGCAGCTTGGACTCTGGCAGGGGGTATCAGCCCCAGCATTTT. This gives the protein CASSLDSGRGYQPQHF.

The chain joins TRBV28 to TRBJ1-5; D is undetermined. V was trimmed by 7 bases and J by 1 base, leaving 11 bases between them. The CDR3 sequence is 14 residues long. Per the germline V gene, CDR1 is MDHEN and CDR2 is SYDVKM. Here the CDR3 reads CASTPDGSNQPQHF. The DNA of the CDR3 is TGTGCCAGCACCCCAGACGGGAGCAATCAGCCCCAGCATTTT.

Concerning this clone: The sample contains more than one DNA sequence encoding this CDR3. The chain joins TRBV27 to TRBJ1-1; a possible D gene is TRBD1 (5 bases). Germline values: CDR1 MNHEY, CDR2 SMNVEV (reference sequence). Trimming took off 2 bases at V and 4 bases at J, with 11 bases between the two ends. This CDR3 spans 14 amino acids. The CDR3 region is CASSLGGFGTEAFF. CDR3 coding DNA: TGTGCCAGCAGTTTAGGGGGATTCGGCACTGAAGCTTTCTTT.

The chain joins TRBV14 to TRBJ1-1, with D maybe TRBD1 (5 bases). The CDR3 runs to 12 residues. Germline loops: CDR1 SGHDN, CDR2 FVKESK. Trimming left V 4 bases short and J 11 bases short, with 14 bases between. The CDR3 here is CASSPGGPLAFF. The DNA for the CDR3 is TGTGCCAGCAGCCCGGGGGGACCACTGGCTTTCTTT.

The chain carries TRBV19 and TRBJ2-7, with 9 bases that match TRBD2. The CDR3 contains 15 residues. Germline assignment: CDR1 LNHDA and CDR2 SQIVND (reference sequence). V dropped 4 bases and J dropped 2; count of bases not matched to a gene: 6. Here the CDR3 DNA reads TGTGCCAGTAGTAATAGCGGGAGTCCCACCTACGAGCAGTACTTC. It is translated as CASSNSGSPTYEQYF.